This TCR beta chain derives from a study of cytomegalovirus exposure and HLA in healthy donors. Donors had nominal health at sampling but likely had unrecorded immune exposures. It was with 60 Vbeta and 13 Jbeta primers that the PCR ran. TCRdb keeps only in-frame clones here, not all; method: immunoSEQ multiplex PCR. The table records fewer than 200,000 clones, approximately 80% of them present only once. Looked up from germline, CDR1 is SGHTA and CDR2 is FQGNSA. The V gene end was trimmed by 5 bases and the J gene end by 4 bases; junction bases not matched to a gene: 11. The CDR3 totals 16 residues. In this sample, this clone turned up once. The antigen remains unidentified. Study conclusions and caveats: CMV serostatus was the only immune exposure information that was available. Indistinguishability led to the exclusion of some V segments, TRBV6-2 and TRBV6-3 included.

This rearrangement joins TRBV7-2 to TRBJ2-3; TRBD2 matches at 8 bases. The sequenced material came from PBMCs. The origin of this receptor is a man younger than 30 in good health and CMV-seropositive. The CDR3 region has the DNA TGTGCCAGCAGCCCAGGGACGGGGGGGCCGCCAGATACGCAGTATTTT. Translated: CASSPGTGGPPDTQYF. The variable domain in full, with the rest retrieved from reference TRBV7-2 and TRBJ2-3, is GAGVSQSPSNKVTEKGKDVELRCDPISGHTALYWYRQSLGQGLEFLIYFQGNSAPDKSGLPSDRFSAERTGGSVSTLTIQRTQQEDSAVYLCASSPGTGGPPDTQYFGPGTRLTVL.